The 2 T cell receptor beta chains reported below all come from one sample, sequenced in a study of blood T cell repertoires in COVID-19. Produced via immunoSEQ multiplex PCR; TCRdb's table is partial and in-frame only. The table has around 170,000 clones, roughly 90% seen once. The source material was peripheral blood. The receptors shown here come from a man between 45 and 60 years old with acute or convalescent COVID-19.

The chain recombines TRBV19 with TRBJ1-5, with unresolved D. The V end lost 5 bases, the J end lost 2 bases, and 10 bases lay between the germline ends. Germline values: CDR1 LNHDA, CDR2 SQIVND (reference sequence). This CDR3 spans 14 amino acids. The CDR3 loop is CASSRVPGNQPQHF. The CDR3 bases are TGTGCCAGTAGTCGGGTACCCGGCAATCAGCCCCAGCATTTT.

This chain joins TRBV5-4 and TRBJ2-7, with TRBD1 as a possible D gene (7 bases). Between the trimmed V and J ends, which lost 2 bases and 4 bases, there was a span of 16 bases. CDR3 size: 15 residues. Per the germline V gene, CDR1 is SGHNT and CDR2 is YYREEE (reference sequence). The CDR3 nucleotides read TGTGCCAGCAGCTTCAGGGGGGCCACCCCTTACGAGCAGTACGTC. It specifies CASSFRGATPYEQYV.